A selection of T cell receptor beta chains follows, all from one sample in a study of Ad26.COV2.S vaccination and SARS-CoV-2 variants. Produced via immunoSEQ multiplex PCR; TCRdb's table is partial and in-frame only. The sample consists of hundreds of thousands of clones, approximately 89% of them appearing once. The sequences come from peripheral blood, collected in a trial of Ad26.COV2.S vaccine versus placebo. The receptors here all came from a person aged 18-60 years who received the Ad26.COV2.S COVID-19 vaccine or a placebo. CDR3s include the opening cysteine and the closing phenylalanine or tryptophan. D genes are given only for firm matches.

D gene | J gene | V gene | CDR3 protein
TRBD1 | TRBJ2-7 | TRBV5-1 | CASSGDRISYEQYF
. | TRBJ2-3 | TRBV5-1 | CASTAAQDTDTQYF
. | TRBJ2-7 | TRBV27 | CASKRGPPYEQYF
. | TRBJ1-4 | TRBV6-5 | CASSYSKGRGEKLFF
. | TRBJ2-3 | TRBV29-1 | CSVERDSLTDTQYF
. | TRBJ1-3 | TRBV6-5 | CASGAQARNTIYF
TRBD1 | TRBJ1-1 | TRBV5-6 | CASSLVLQGAAFF
TRBD1 | TRBJ2-2 | TRBV7-2 | CASRPPGQVTGELFF
TRBD1 | TRBJ1-1 | TRBV6-2/TRBV6-3 | CASSYYDRGAAFF
. | TRBJ2-3 | TRBV25-1 | CASSPSGTDTQYF
. | TRBJ2-6 | TRBV9 | CASSSGGGANVLTF
. | TRBJ2-1 | TRBV18 | CASSPMVEEYNEQFF
TRBD1 | TRBJ2-1 | TRBV7-3 | CASSWGTGYNEQFF
TRBD1 | TRBJ2-5 | TRBV5-5 | CASSSLRGMAAYQETQYF
. | TRBJ2-3 | TRBV18 | CASSPRRADTQYF
. | TRBJ2-7 | TRBV27 | CASASGEGVYEQYF
. | TRBJ2-7 | TRBV5-6 | CASSLGLRDEQYF
. | TRBJ2-1 | TRBV6-6 | CASSYSGLSEFF
. | TRBJ2-7 | TRBV5-5 | CASSQGAGPKTYEQYF
. | TRBJ1-1 | TRBV11-3 | CASSLANEAFF
TRBD2 | TRBJ2-3 | TRBV4-2 | CASSQDPSGGTDTQYF
. | TRBJ2-3 | TRBV6-4 | CASSEWGAPDTQYF
. | TRBJ1-3 | TRBV7-6 | CASSTYPNLPGDTIYF
. | TRBJ1-1 | TRBV18 | CASSPVGADTEAFF
TRBD1 | TRBJ2-5 | TRBV24-1 | CATSEPGQHQETQYF
TRBD1 | TRBJ2-5 | TRBV18 | CASSSTGGGETQYF
. | TRBJ1-1 | TRBV5-1 | CASRSGPTDQNWEAFF
. | TRBJ2-2 | TRBV5-6 | CASSLSGAANTGELFF
. | TRBJ2-5 | TRBV19 | CASSSQETQYF
. | TRBJ2-2 | TRBV4-3 | CASSQEVAGANTGELFF
TRBD2 | TRBJ2-3 | TRBV10-3 | CAISGGASGGTDTQYF
TRBD2 | TRBJ2-1 | TRBV18 | CASSPLAGRNEQFF
. | TRBJ1-4 | TRBV3-1/TRBV3-2 | CASSQASNEKLFF
. | TRBJ2-2 | TRBV10-3 | CAIRSSHRDANTGELFF
TRBD2 | TRBJ2-1 | TRBV3-1/TRBV3-2 | CASSQDRGLAPYSYNEQFF
TRBD1 | TRBJ1-2 | TRBV7-9 | CASSPGGTGEANYGYTF
. | TRBJ2-7 | TRBV18 | CASSYPSIPYEQYF
TRBD2 | TRBJ2-1 | TRBV6-5 | CASRRGGSYNEQFF
. | TRBJ1-5 | TRBV5-8 | CASSLDRRYSNQPQHF
. | TRBJ2-3 | TRBV4-2 | CASSTYGSRGTDTQYF
. | TRBJ1-1 | TRBV30 | CAWSPQGQSSTEAFF
TRBD1 | TRBJ1-3 | TRBV18 | CASSPPGQGFAGNTIYF
. | TRBJ1-2 | TRBV6-5 | CASKPKGRNYGYTF
. | TRBJ1-2 | TRBV27 | CASSLSYRELNGYTF
TRBD1 | TRBJ1-1 | TRBV19 | CASSKGQLNTEAFF
TRBD1 | TRBJ1-1 | TRBV28 | CASSTGGTEAFF